This TCR beta chain was sequenced during a study of blood T cells in healthy people across ages. Findings and caveats of the study: In older individuals, TCR beta diversity per million T cells was lower, falling roughly linearly with age.

A second PCR, run for about 7 to 11 cycles, used a sample-barcoded 5' primer plus a J-beta primer mix. TCRdb fed the 5' RACE reads into MiXCR, producing one record per CDR3 protein. The data show 1.2 million to 1.5 million distinct CDR3 sequences, about 40% seen once. Trimming cost V 1 base and J 3 bases; bases outside gene matches: 7. In germline, CDR1 is MGHRA, CDR2 YSYEKL. The CDR3 runs 16 residues. This clonotype was found many times. Its antigen remains unidentified. The clonotype originates from a woman in her late teens or twenties in good health. Source material: blood. The V call is TRBV4-1, the J call TRBJ2-7; 9 bases agree with TRBD1. As DNA, the CDR3 is TGCGCCAGCAGCCAAGGGGTCGAGACAGGGGGCTACGAGCAGTACTTC. As protein: CASSQGVETGGYEQYF.